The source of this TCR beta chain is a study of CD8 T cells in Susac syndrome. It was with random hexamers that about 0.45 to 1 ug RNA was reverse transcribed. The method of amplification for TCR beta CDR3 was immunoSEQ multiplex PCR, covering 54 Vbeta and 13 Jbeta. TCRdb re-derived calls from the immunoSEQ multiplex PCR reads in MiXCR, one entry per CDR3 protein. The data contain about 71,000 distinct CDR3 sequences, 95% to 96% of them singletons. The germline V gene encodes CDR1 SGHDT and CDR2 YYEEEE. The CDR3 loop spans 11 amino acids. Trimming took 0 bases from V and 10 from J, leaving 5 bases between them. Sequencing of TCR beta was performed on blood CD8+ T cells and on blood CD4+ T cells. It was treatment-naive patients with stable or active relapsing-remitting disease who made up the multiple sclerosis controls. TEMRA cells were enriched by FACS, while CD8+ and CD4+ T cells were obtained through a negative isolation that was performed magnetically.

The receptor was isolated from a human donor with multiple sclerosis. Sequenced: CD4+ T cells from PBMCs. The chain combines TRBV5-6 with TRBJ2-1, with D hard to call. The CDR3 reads CASSLAVEQFF. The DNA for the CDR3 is TGTGCCAGCAGCTTGGCAGTCGAGCAGTTCTTC.